This T cell receptor (beta chain) appears in the sequencing data of a study of OX40 agonist ivuxolimab in advanced cancers. With regard to the full study: The costimulatory receptor OX40 (CD134) was targeted by ivuxolimab, a fully human IgG2 agonistic monoclonal antibody. Three dose-escalation patients achieved partial responses, one with hepatocellular carcinoma and two with cutaneous melanoma. Among the 50 to 55 dose-escalation patients, about 20 had hepatocellular carcinoma, roughly 15 melanoma, 9 renal cell carcinoma and 9 head and neck cancer. Intravenous ivuxolimab was administered to patients every 2 weeks at six dose levels: 0.01, 0.1, 0.3, 1.5, 3 and 10 mg/kg. In the dose-escalation cohort, about four fifths of patients were male, and the mean age was 60 years with a range of roughly 20 to 80. Peripheral TCRbeta sequencing aimed to test whether ivuxolimab altered TCR sequence diversity and caused clonal T-cell expansion. The paper describes the monotherapy dose-escalation part (N = 52 patients) of the phase I trial of ivuxolimab. Prior anti-PD-1, anti-PD-L1 or anti-CTLA-4 therapy was permitted, and checkpoint inhibitors had been received by under 50% of dose-escalation patients. General conclusions and limits of the study: Low levels of normalized T-cell clonal expansion were also seen in some patients who did not respond. In the 0.1-3.0 mg/kg groups, partial responders were among the patients with the lowest normalized peripheral clonal expansion, particularly in CD8+ T cells. At doses of 0.1 to 3.0 mg/kg, clonal expansion of both CD4+ and CD8+ blood T cells was observed from baseline to week 6. The antigen specificity of the peripheral T cells that underwent clonal expansion was not determined. After ivuxolimab, expanded clones were on average more numerous among CD8+ T cells than among CD4+ T cells.

The trial excluded patients who had a history of autoimmune disease or were on systemic immunosuppression. In every dose cohort, peripheral blood was drawn for TCR sequencing at baseline, cycle 4 day 1, and cycle 7 day 1. The samples were taken from a phase I, first-in-human, multicenter, open-label dose-escalation trial of ivuxolimab. Adults with locally advanced or metastatic melanoma, renal cell carcinoma, hepatocellular carcinoma or head and neck squamous cell carcinoma were enrolled in the trial. CD4+ and CD8+ T cells were sorted separately from peripheral blood before TCR sequencing. Of note for this clone: There is no known antigen for this receptor. The sample holds no much larger clone one base away, and base qualities are not on file.

Trimming takes 5 bases from V and 2 bases from J, and the germline ends sit 6 bases apart. From a lookup of the germline V gene, CDR1 and CDR2 are SGHNT and YENEEA. Reading from cysteine to phenylalanine, the CDR3 counts 13 amino acids. Only CDR3 DNA is held: 39 bases, read in frame from base 1. For sequencing of the TCRbeta CDR3 region, genomic DNA was extracted from the sorted cells. The immunoSEQ Assay was used for sequencing of TCRbeta CDR3 regions. TCRdb limited this immuneACCESS table to in-frame rearrangements with V and J called. A share of clones is missing; checked studies link under half to unresolved V genes, and the rest is unexplained. In this sample the table shows about 110,000 clones, 75% to 95% of which occur a single time. Of the sample, roughly 0.66% falls within the top ten clones.

The sequence derives from an adult with an advanced solid tumor such as melanoma, head and neck, liver or kidney cancer. The input for sequencing was CD4+ or CD8+ T cells sorted from blood, taken in a trial of the OX40 agonist ivuxolimab. This chain joins TRBV11-3 to TRBJ2-2; the D gene identity is not certain. CDR3 loop: CASSQGNTGELFF. The nucleotide sequence reads TGTGCCAGCAGCCAAGGAAACACCGGGGAGCTGTTTTTT.